Sequencing of this T cell receptor (beta chain) was carried out in a study of cytomegalovirus exposure and HLA in healthy donors. Study at large: The 130 or so validation repertoires, a later analysis reported, used the same platform as the approximately 670 first-cohort repertoires. Study findings and constraints: The authors listed 150 to 200 TCR beta chains as cytomegalovirus-associated. The majority of TCR sequences were rare, yet some public TCRs appeared in many donors.

Of note for this clone: Its antigen remains unidentified.

Profiling relied on immunoSEQ multiplex PCR, and the TCRdb table lists in-frame clones only, not all of them. The sample contains about 49,000 clones, around 94% of which appear only once. These donors were members of the roughly 110-subject validation cohort, a group separate from the roughly 670-subject first cohort. V shed 3 bases and J shed 6 bases, with 9 bases lying between them. The CDR3 covers 13 residues. Germline V gene data show CDR1 as MRHNA and CDR2 as SNTAGT. This sequence was found in a man aged 18 to 29 in good health and CMV-seronegative. Input material: PBMCs. V gene TRBV6-4 combines with J gene TRBJ2-1; D gene ambiguous. CDR3 coding DNA: TGTGCCAGCAGTGAGTTTAGTTTCAATGAGCAGTTCTTC. Residues: CASSEFSFNEQFF.